Each of the 10 T cell receptor beta chains below was sequenced from the same sample in a study of control samples from healthy donors and cancer patients. Some clones are missing from TCRdb's copy, which holds only in-frame ones; the method was immunoSEQ multiplex PCR. The repertoire has some 65,000 clones, roughly 84% of them found once; the top ten carry 2.9%. The sequencing sample was made of PBMCs. The receptor set was obtained from a woman in her forties or fifties with lung cancer.

In its sample, this clone was seen once. The chain has TRBV12-3 or TRBV12-4 and TRBJ1-2; D gene ambiguous. V dropped 5 bases and J dropped 8 bases, with 12 bases sitting between them. This CDR3 spans 12 amino acids. The CDR3 nucleotides read TGTGCCAGCAGTCGACGGGTCTCGGGCTACACCTTC. This sequence encodes CASSRRVSGYTF.

The V gene is TRBV5-1, the J gene TRBJ2-7; no clear D. Germline CDR1 SGHRS, CDR2 YFSETQ. The V end was cut by 0 bases, the J end by 0 bases, with 10 bases between. The CDR3 spans 15 residues. CDR3 region: CASSLGDVSSYEQYF. The DNA of the CDR3 is TGCGCCAGCAGCTTGGGAGACGTGAGCTCCTACGAGCAGTACTTC.

V and J are TRBV30 and TRBJ1-5; unclear D gene. Germline loops: CDR1 GTSNPN, CDR2 SVGIG (reference sequence). CDR3 length equals 15 residues. With 1 base removed from V and 4 bases from J, the gap between germline ends came to 14 bases. Written as DNA, the CDR3 is TGTGCCTGGAGTGAGGAGTGGGTCCCAAATCAGCCCCAGCATTTT. It is translated as CAWSEEWVPNQPQHF.

This clone has a count of ten or more. This chain uses TRBV28 with TRBJ1-5; no definite D call. Germline CDR1 and CDR2: MDHEN and SYDVKM. Deletions cut 4 bases from V and 7 bases from J, with 14 bases between. This CDR3 has 14 residues. The CDR3 DNA sequence: TGTGCCAGCAGTTCTCCGGCGGGATCCCAGCCCCAGCATTTT. Protein sequence: CASSSPAGSQPQHF.

The chain links TRBV3-1 (or the pseudogene TRBV3-2) to TRBJ1-2, with D unresolved. In germline, CDR1 is LGHDT, CDR2 YNNKEL (reference sequence). This CDR3 has 12 amino acids. The V and J ends lost 0 bases and 7 bases respectively, with 6 bases between them. The CDR3 is CASSQDLRGYTF. DNA for the CDR3: TGTGCCAGCAGCCAAGATCTCCGTGGCTACACCTTC.

The chain links TRBV3-1 (or the pseudogene TRBV3-2) to TRBJ2-7; D gene uncertain. This CDR3 spans 15 amino acids. Trimming cost V 0 bases and J 0 bases, with 9 bases left between them. The germline CDR1 and CDR2 sequences are LGHDT and YNNKEL (reference sequence). The CDR3 reads CASSQDSGNSYEQYF. CDR3 DNA: TGTGCCAGCAGCCAAGATTCGGGCAACTCCTACGAGCAGTACTTC.

This clone was counted only a few times. J is TRBJ1-6 and V is TRBV11-2; the D is unclear. Germline CDR1 SGHAT, CDR2 FQNNGV. V was clipped by 0 bases and J by 11 bases, with 17 bases between them. The CDR3 totals 16 residues. CDR3 loop: CASSLETGSGRTPLHF. DNA for the CDR3: TGTGCCAGCAGCTTAGAGACGGGGAGCGGGCGGACACCCCTCCACTTT.

This clone appeared a few times. The rearrangement links TRBV27 to TRBJ2-3; D is unresolved. The germline V gene has CDR1 MNHEY and CDR2 SMNVEV (reference sequence). Trimming shortened V by 0 bases and J by 0 bases, and 7 bases separated the two germline ends. This CDR3 is 15 amino acids long. The CDR3: CASSLSKGSTDTQYF. CDR3 sequence (DNA): TGTGCCAGCAGTTTATCTAAAGGGAGCACAGATACGCAGTATTTT.

V and J are TRBV6-5 and TRBJ2-7, with unresolved D. The CDR3 length is 13 residues. Trimming pared 5 bases from V and 3 bases from J, leaving 11 bases between. Germline V CDR1 and CDR2: MNHEY, SVGAGI. CDR3 DNA sequence: TGTGCCAGCAGTCTAGGATCGGTCTACGAGCAGTACTTC. It codes for CASSLGSVYEQYF.

A few counts support this clone. The chain is built from TRBV27 and TRBJ1-4, with D tentatively TRBD1 (5 bases). The CDR3 totals 13 residues. Germline-derived CDR1 and CDR2 are MNHEY and SMNVEV (reference sequence). Trimming took off 2 bases at V and 6 bases at J, with 7 bases between the two ends. The CDR3 nucleotides are TGTGCCAGCAGTTTAGGGGGGGATGAAAAACTGTTTTTT. This codes for CASSLGGDEKLFF.